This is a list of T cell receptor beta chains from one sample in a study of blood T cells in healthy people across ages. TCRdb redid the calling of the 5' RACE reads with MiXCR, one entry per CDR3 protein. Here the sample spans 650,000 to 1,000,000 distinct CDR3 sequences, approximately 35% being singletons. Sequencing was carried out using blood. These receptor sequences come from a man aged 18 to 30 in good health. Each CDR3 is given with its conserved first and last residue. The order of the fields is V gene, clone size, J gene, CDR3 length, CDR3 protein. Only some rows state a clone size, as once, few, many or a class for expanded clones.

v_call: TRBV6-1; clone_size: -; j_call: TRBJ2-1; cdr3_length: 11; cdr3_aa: CASAGAGEQFF
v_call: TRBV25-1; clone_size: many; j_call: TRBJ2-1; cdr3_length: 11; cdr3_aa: CASSGGNEQFF
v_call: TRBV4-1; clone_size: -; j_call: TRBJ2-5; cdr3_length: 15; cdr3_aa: CASSQDGTAYNEQYF
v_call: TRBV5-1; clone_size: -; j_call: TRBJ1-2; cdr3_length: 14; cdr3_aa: CASSLEAASDGYTF
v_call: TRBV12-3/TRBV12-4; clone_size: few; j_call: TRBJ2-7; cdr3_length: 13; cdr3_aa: CASSLGFQDEQYF
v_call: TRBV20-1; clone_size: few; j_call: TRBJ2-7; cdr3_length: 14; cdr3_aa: CSARVGTESYEQYF
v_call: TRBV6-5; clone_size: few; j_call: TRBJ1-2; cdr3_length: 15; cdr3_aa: CASSEFGQGARGYTF
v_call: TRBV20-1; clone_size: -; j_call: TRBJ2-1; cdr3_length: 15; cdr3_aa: CSAEIGRGIGNEQFF
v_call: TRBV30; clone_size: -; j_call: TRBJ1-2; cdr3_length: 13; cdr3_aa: CAWGGGISYGYTF
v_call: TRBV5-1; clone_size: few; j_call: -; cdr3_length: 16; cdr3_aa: CASSIGTGGSYNEQYF
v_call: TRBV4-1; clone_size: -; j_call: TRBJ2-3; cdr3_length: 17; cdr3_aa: CASSQDRGGIEGDTQYF
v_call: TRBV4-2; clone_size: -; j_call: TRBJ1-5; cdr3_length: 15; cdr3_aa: CASSPDGYSNQPRHF
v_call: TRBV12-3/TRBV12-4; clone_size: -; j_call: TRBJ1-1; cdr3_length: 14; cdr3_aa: CASSLELKATEAFF
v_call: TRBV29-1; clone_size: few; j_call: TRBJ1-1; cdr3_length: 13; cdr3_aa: CSVVTGMGTEAFF
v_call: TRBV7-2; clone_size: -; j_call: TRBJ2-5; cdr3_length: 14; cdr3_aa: CASSLVASWETQYF
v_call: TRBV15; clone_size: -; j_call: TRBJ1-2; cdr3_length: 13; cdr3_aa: CATSIDRGDGYTF
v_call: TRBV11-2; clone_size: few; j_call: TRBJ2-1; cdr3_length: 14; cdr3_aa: CASSPGLAINEQFF